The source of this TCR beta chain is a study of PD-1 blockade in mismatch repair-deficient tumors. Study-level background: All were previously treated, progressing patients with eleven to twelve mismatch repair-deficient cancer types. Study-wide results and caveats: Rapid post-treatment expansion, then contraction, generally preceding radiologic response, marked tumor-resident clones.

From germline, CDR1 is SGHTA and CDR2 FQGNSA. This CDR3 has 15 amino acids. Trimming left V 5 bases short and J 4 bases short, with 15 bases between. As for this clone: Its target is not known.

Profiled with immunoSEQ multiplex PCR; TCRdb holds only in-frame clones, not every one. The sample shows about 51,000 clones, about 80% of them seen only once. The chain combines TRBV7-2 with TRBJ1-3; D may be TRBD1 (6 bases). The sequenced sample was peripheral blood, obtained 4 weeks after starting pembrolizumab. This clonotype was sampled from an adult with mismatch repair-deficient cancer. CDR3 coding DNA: TGTGCCAGCAGCCAAGATGAGGGGGGAGGAAACACCATATATTTT. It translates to CASSQDEGGGNTIYF.